This TCR beta chain was recorded in a study of blood T cell repertoires in COVID-19. Study at large: Samples came from the United States, Italy and Spain, spanning acute and convalescent COVID-19.

Original handling: Estimation of nucleated cell counts relied on the amplification of reference gene primers. Using immunoSEQ multiplex PCR, the repertoire was profiled, and TCRdb retains in-frame clones only, with some absent. The V and J calls and clone size come from that table; D and trimming were worked out from the DNA. The sample has 400,000 or so clones, 89% seen once. CDR3 length: 13 residues. The germline V gene has CDR1 SGHTA and CDR2 FQGNSA. V lost 5 bases, J lost 4 bases, and 12 bases lay in between. This clone was seen just once. Sequenced sample: peripheral blood. The TCR sequence derives from a woman aged 40 to 50 with COVID-19, enrolled during active disease. The chain couples TRBV7-2 to TRBJ2-7; D is possibly TRBD2 (6 bases). DNA of the CDR3: TGTGCCAGCAGCCGCAGCCGGGGGTACGAGCAGTACTTC. It specifies CASSRSRGYEQYF.